Sequencing of this TCR beta chain was carried out in a study of response to subunit inactivated influenza vaccine. One entry per CDR3 protein results from TCRdb running MiXCR on the RT-PCR reads. The sample includes about 180,000 distinct CDR3 sequences, 7.5% to 10% of them seen just once. This clonotype occurred a few times. Its antigen remains unknown. Per germline, CDR1 MNHEY and CDR2 SVGAGI. CDR3 size: 14 residues. V was pared by 4 bases and J by 4 bases, with 4 bases of the junction left unmatched. Notes on the study in general: New T cells are recruited in small numbers by each seasonal influenza vaccination, according to the authors' suggestion.

The chain couples TRBV6-5 to TRBJ1-2, with 9 bases lining up with TRBD1. This specimen was non-naive T cells sorted from PBMCs, taken on the day of vaccination. This clonotype originated in a man aged 50-59 years who received an inactivated influenza vaccine. CDR3 region: CASSSPGQGYGYTF. In nucleotides, the CDR3 is TGTGCCAGCAGTTCGCCGGGACAGGGCTATGGCTACACCTTC.